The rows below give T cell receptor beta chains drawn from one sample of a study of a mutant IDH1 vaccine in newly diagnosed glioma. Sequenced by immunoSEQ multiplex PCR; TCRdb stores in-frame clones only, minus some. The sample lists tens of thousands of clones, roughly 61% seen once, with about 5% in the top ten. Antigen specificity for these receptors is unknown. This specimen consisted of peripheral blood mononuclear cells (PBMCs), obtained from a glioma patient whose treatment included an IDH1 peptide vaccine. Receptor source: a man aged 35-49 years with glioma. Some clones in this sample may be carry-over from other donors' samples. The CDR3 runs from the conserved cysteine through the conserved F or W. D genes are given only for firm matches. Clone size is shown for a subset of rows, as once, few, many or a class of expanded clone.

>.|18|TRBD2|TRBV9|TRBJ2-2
TGTGCCAGCAGCGAGGGGGGCCGGACTAGCGGGGGGACCGGGGAGCTGTTTTTT
CASSEGGRTSGGTGELFF
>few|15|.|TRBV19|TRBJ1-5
TGTGCCAGTAGTATCGGCAGGATAAGCAATCAGCCCCAGCATTTT
CASSIGRISNQPQHF
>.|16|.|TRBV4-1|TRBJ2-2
TGCGCCAGCAGCAACCTCCCAGCAGACATCACCGGGGAGCTGTTTTTT
CASSNLPADITGELFF
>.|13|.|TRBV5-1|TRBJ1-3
TGCGCCAGCAGCTTGGTATACGGAAACACCATATATTTT
CASSLVYGNTIYF
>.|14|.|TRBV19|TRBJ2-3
TGTGCCAGTAGCCCCGGCGGGGCTTCGGATACGCAGTATTTT
CASSPGGASDTQYF
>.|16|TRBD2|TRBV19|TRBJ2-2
TGTGCCAGTAACACCTTAGCGGGGGGGTTAAGCGGGGAGCTGTTTTTT
CASNTLAGGLSGELFF
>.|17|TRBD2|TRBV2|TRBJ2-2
TGTGCCAGCAGTGAAGAGGCTAGCGGGGCGGGCACCGGGGAGCTGTTTTTT
CASSEEASGAGTGELFF
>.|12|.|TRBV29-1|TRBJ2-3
TGCAGCGTTGTGCGGGGTCCAGATACGCAGTATTTT
CSVVRGPDTQYF
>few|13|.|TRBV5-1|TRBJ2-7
TGCGCCAGCAGCTTGCTGGGTGTCTACGAGCAGTACTTC
CASSLLGVYEQYF
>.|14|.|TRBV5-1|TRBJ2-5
TGCGCCAGCAGCTTAGCCAGCGGCGTAGAGACCCAGTACTTC
CASSLASGVETQYF
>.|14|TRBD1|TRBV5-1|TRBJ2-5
TGCGCCAGCAACAGGGACAGGGGGCGAGAGACCCAGTACTTC
CASNRDRGRETQYF
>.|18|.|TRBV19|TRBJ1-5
TGTGCCAGTAGTATAGATCCCGACAGAGAATATAGCAATCAGCCCCAGCATTTT
CASSIDPDREYSNQPQHF
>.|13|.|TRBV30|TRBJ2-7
TGTGCCTGGAGTGAGGACCGTGCCTACGAGCAGTACTTC
CAWSEDRAYEQYF
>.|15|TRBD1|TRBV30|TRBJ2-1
TGTGCCTGGAGTCCGCCGGACAGGCCCAACAATGAGCAGTTCTTC
CAWSPPDRPNNEQFF
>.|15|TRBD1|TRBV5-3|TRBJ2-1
TGTGCCAGATCAGCTCCGGGACAGGATTACAATGAGCAGTTCTTC
CARSAPGQDYNEQFF
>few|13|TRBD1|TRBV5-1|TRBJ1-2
TGCGCCAGCAGCTTGGGGGACAGCTATGGCTACACCTTC
CASSLGDSYGYTF
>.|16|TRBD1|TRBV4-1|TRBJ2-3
TGCGCCAGCACCAAGTCCGGGACAGGGGGCGTTGATACGCAGTATTTT
CASTKSGTGGVDTQYF
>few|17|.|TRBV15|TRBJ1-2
TGTGCCACCAGCAGAGATCAAGAGACCGCTCGGAGAGGTGGCTACACCTTC
CATSRDQETARRGGYTF
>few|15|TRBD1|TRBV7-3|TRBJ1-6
TGTGCCAGCAGCCTAGAGGGACAGGGAAATTCACCCCTCCACTTT
CASSLEGQGNSPLHF
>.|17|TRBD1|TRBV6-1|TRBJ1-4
TGTGCCAGCAGTGTGCGGTCTCGGACAGGGCGGGATGAAAAACTGTTTTTT
CASSVRSRTGRDEKLFF
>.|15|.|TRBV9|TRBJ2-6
TGTGCCAGCAGCGTATACCAAACTGGGGCCAACGTCCTGACTTTC
CASSVYQTGANVLTF
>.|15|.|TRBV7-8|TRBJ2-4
TGTGCCAGCAGTGTGGGCGGGGGCGCGAAAAACATTCAGTACTTC
CASSVGGGAKNIQYF